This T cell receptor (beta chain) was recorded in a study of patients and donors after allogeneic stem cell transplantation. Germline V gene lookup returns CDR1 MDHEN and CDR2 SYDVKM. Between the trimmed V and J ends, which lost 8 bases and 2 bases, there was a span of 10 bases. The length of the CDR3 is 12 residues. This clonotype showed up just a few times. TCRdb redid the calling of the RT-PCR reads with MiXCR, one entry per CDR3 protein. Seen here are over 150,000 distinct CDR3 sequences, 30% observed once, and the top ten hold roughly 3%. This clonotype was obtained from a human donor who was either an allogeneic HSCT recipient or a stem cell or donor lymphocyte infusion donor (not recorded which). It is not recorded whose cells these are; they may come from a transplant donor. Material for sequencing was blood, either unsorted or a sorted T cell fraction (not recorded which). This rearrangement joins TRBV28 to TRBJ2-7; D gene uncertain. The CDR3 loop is CASWAIPYEQYF. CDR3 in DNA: TGTGCCAGCTGGGCAATTCCCTACGAGCAGTACTTC. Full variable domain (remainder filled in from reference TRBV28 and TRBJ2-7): DVKVTQSSRYLVKRTGEKVFLECVQDMDHENMFWYRQDPGLGLRLIYFSYDVKMKEKGDIPEGYSVSREKKERFSLILESASTNQTSMYLCASWAIPYEQYFGPGTRLTVT.